This TCR beta chain derives from a study of cytomegalovirus exposure and HLA in healthy donors. Turning to the study itself: It was reported in a later analysis that the same platform had been used for the 120 validation repertoires as for the roughly 670 first-cohort repertoires.

Notes on the study in general: According to reports, the classifier identified cytomegalovirus status with high specificity and sensitivity. Associated with cytomegalovirus, according to the listing, were some 180 TCR beta chains.

Notes on this clone: What it binds is not known.

Produced via immunoSEQ multiplex PCR; TCRdb's table is partial and in-frame only. The table shows about 160,000 clones, with roughly nine tenths occurring only once. CDR3 length: 18 residues. Trimming cost V 5 bases and J 8 bases, with 25 bases left between them. The germline V gene has CDR1 SEHNR and CDR2 FQNEAQ (reference sequence). The chain is built from TRBV7-9 and TRBJ1-6, with D perhaps matching TRBD1 (6 bases). This TCR derives from a woman between 25 and 40 years old in good health and CMV-seronegative. The sequenced material came from PBMCs. Written as DNA, the CDR3 is TGTGCCAGCAGCCCTCGAAGCCATTTCGGGACAAGAGATTCACCCCTCCACTTT. Translation gives CASSPRSHFGTRDSPLHF. Drawing the rest from reference TRBV7-9 and TRBJ1-6, the complete variable domain is DTGVSQNPRHKITKRGQNVTFRCDPISEHNRLYWYRQTLGQGPEFLTYFQNEAQLEKSRLLSDRFSAERPKGSFSTLEIQRTEQGDSAMYLCASSPRSHFGTRDSPLHFGNGTRLTVT.